Below are 15 T cell receptor beta chains sequenced from a single sample in a study of blood T cell repertoires in COVID-19. Assay: immunoSEQ multiplex PCR; the TCRdb copy retains only in-frame clones and omits some. Of 60,000 to 65,000 clones in the sample, more than 60% are singletons; the top ten hold roughly 20%. Sequenced sample: peripheral blood. The receptor set was obtained from a woman older than 75 with active or convalescent COVID-19.

This clone was seen just once. This rearrangement joins TRBV19 to TRBJ1-5; D gene ambiguous. Germline V gives CDR1 LNHDA, CDR2 SQIVND (reference sequence). The length of the CDR3 is 16 residues. V gave up 7 bases and J gave up 2 bases, with 18 bases separating them. The CDR3 nucleotides are TGTGCCAGTACCCCGGGTAGAGGGATGGGCAATCAGCCCCAGCATTTT. This codes for CASTPGRGMGNQPQHF.

This chain joins TRBV18 and TRBJ1-3; D is uncertain. Germline values: CDR1 KGHSH, CDR2 LQKENI. The CDR3 loop spans 15 amino acids. V dropped 3 bases and J dropped 6 bases, with 15 bases sitting between them. The CDR3 here is CASSPSGEVENTIYF. The CDR3 bases are TGTGCCAGCTCACCGTCGGGTGAAGTTGAAAACACCATATATTTT.

The J gene is TRBJ1-1, the V gene TRBV19; 10 nucleotides align to TRBD1. CDR3 length: 19 amino acids. With V trimmed by 3 bases and J by 8 bases, 21 bases remained unmatched. Germline CDR1 reads LNHDA; CDR2 reads SQIVND (reference sequence). The CDR3 sequence: CASSILDRGFAGRTQEAFF. Here the CDR3 DNA reads TGTGCCAGTAGTATTCTGGACAGGGGGTTTGCTGGGCGAACGCAAGAAGCTTTCTTT.

The chain uses TRBV7-3 and TRBJ1-2; tentatively, D is TRBD1 (5 bases). In germline, CDR1 is SGHTA, CDR2 FQGTGA. Deletions cut 1 base from V and 4 bases from J, with 16 bases between. The CDR3 totals 16 residues. The CDR3 DNA sequence: TGTGCCAGCAGCTTAATTCCCGGGACTTTTCCCTATGGCTACACCTTC. Its protein is CASSLIPGTFPYGYTF.

V and J are TRBV6-2 or TRBV6-3 and TRBJ2-1; 12 nucleotides agree with TRBD2. The V segment lost 4 bases and the J segment 4 bases; nucleotides outside the gene matches: 5. The CDR3 is 16 residues long. Germline CDR1 and CDR2: MNHEY and SVGEGT. The CDR3 protein is CASSFPGLAGYNEQFF. DNA of the CDR3: TGTGCCAGCAGTTTCCCAGGACTAGCGGGGTACAATGAGCAGTTCTTC.

The chain uses TRBV4-1 and TRBJ1-2; possibly TRBD1 for D (5 bases). Trimming took 0 bases from V and 6 from J, leaving 14 bases between them. The germline CDR1 and CDR2 sequences are MGHRA and YSYEKL. CDR3 length equals 15 residues. DNA of the CDR3: TGCGCCAGCAGCCAAGAGGGGAGGGGAAGGAATGGCTACACCTTC. It encodes CASSQEGRGRNGYTF.

On this clone: Other DNA variants within this sample encode the same CDR3. This chain links TRBV5-1 with TRBJ2-7, with D tentatively TRBD1 (6 bases). V shed 0 bases and J shed 4 bases, with 8 bases lying between them. Germline assignment: CDR1 SGHRS and CDR2 YFSETQ. The CDR3 has 13 residues. The CDR3 region is CASSLVGQYEQYF. The CDR3 DNA reads TGCGCCAGCAGCTTGGTAGGACAGTACGAGCAGTACTTC.

The rearrangement links TRBV30 to TRBJ1-6; 9 bases are shared with TRBD1. The junction had 8 bases not matched to a gene; V was cut back by 3 bases and J by 8 bases. Germline CDR1 reads GTSNPN; CDR2 reads SVGIG (reference sequence). The CDR3 is made up of 15 amino acids. The chain's CDR3 is CAWRTYRGLDSPLHF. DNA for the CDR3: TGTGCCTGGAGAACGTACAGGGGGCTGGATTCACCCCTCCACTTT.

This clone was counted many times. In nucleotides, the CDR3 is TGTGCCAGCAGCTTGACTAGCGGCTACAATGAGCAGTTCTTC. Protein sequence: CASSLTSGYNEQFF. The chain carries TRBV5-6 and TRBJ2-1, with TRBD2 identical over 8 bases. Germline CDR1 reads SGHDT; CDR2 reads YYEEEE. The CDR3 length is 14 residues. V was pared by 1 base and J by 3 bases, with 0 bases of the junction left unmatched.

The genes are TRBV23-1 and TRBJ1-6; 12 positions agree with TRBD1. TRBV23-1 is classed as an ORF, of uncertain function. The CDR3 sequence is 16 residues long. In DNA form, the CDR3 reads TGCGCAACCCCGGGACAGGGGGCTCTCAAGCATTCACCCCTCCACTTT. This translates into CATPGQGALKHSPLHF.

The chain has TRBV18 and TRBJ1-4; 10 bases are shared with TRBD1. The V gene end was trimmed by 3 bases and the J gene end by 12 bases; junction bases not matched to a gene: 10. CDR1 and CDR2 (germline): KGHSH, LQKENI. The CDR3 extends over 15 amino acids. CDR3 bases: TGTGCCAGCTCACCTGACTTTGGACAGGGGGGGGAACTGTTTTTT. Translation gives CASSPDFGQGGELFF.

This chain links TRBV29-1 with TRBJ2-5; 9 bases fit TRBD1. This CDR3 spans 14 amino acids. V was clipped by 3 bases and J by 4 bases; unmatched bases: 6. Germline assignment: CDR1 SQVTM and CDR2 ANQGSEA. The CDR3, as DNA: TGCAGCGTTGATTCGACAGGGGGTGGAGAGACCCAGTACTTC. It is translated as CSVDSTGGGETQYF.

This clone was detected a few times. The genes are TRBV7-6 and TRBJ2-3; 8 positions agree with TRBD2. Germline V gene lookup returns CDR1 SGHVS and CDR2 FNYEAQ. The CDR3 consists of 18 residues. V lost 4 bases, J lost 0 bases, and 12 bases stayed unmatched. The CDR3 protein is CASSWLAGDTSSTDTQYF. CDR3 bases: TGTGCCAGCAGCTGGCTAGCGGGCGACACCTCTAGCACAGATACGCAGTATTTT. The full variable domain, with the rest looked up from reference TRBV7-6 and TRBJ2-3, is GAGVSQSPRYKVTKRGQDVALRCDPISGHVSLYWYRQALGQGPEFLTYFNYEAQQDKSGLPNDRFSAERPEGSISTLTIQRTEQRDSAMYRCASSWLAGDTSSTDTQYFGPGTRLTVL.

The table lists this clone with a few counts. J is TRBJ1-6 and V is TRBV19; D might be TRBD1 (5 bases). Deletions cut 6 bases from V and 5 bases from J, with 23 bases between. The germline V gene has CDR1 LNHDA and CDR2 SQIVND (reference sequence). The CDR3 has 18 amino acids. Here the CDR3 DNA reads TGTGCCAGTAGCACTACCTGGGGGGGGACCGCCGATAATTCACCCCTCCACTTT. Protein: CASSTTWGGTADNSPLHF. Looking up the rest from reference TRBV19 and TRBJ1-6 gives the full variable domain: DGGITQSPKYLFRKEGQNVTLSCEQNLNHDAMYWYRQDPGQGLRLIYYSQIVNDFQKGDIAEGYSVSREKKESFPLTVTSAQKNPTAFYLCASSTTWGGTADNSPLHFGNGTRLTVT.

The V and J genes are TRBV11-3 and TRBJ2-1, with 9 bases fitting TRBD2. CDR1 and CDR2 (germline): SGHNT, YENEEA. The CDR3 length is 15 residues. With V trimmed by 1 base and J by 7 bases, 5 bases remained unmatched. In DNA form, the CDR3 reads TGTGCCAGCAGCTTAGGCGGGGGGGCCCCTAATGAGCAGTTCTTC. This sequence encodes CASSLGGGAPNEQFF. The whole variable domain, remainder taken from reference TRBV11-3 and TRBJ2-1, is EAGVVQSPRYKIIEKKQPVAFWCNPISGHNTLYWYLQNLGQGPELLIRYENEEAVDDSQLPKDRFSAERLKGVDSTLKIQPAELGDSAVYLCASSLGGGAPNEQFFGPGTRLTVL.